A single sample gave rise to the 31 T cell receptor beta chains below, sequenced in a study of tumor-infiltrating lymphocytes in primary liver carcinoma. For each extraction, RNA and DNA were obtained together from 20-30 mg of unsorted bulk tissue. Using a constant-region primer together with ProtoScript II reverse transcriptase, TCR beta cDNA was made from around 500 ng of total RNA. It was through three nested multiplex PCR rounds of slightly modified ARM-PCR that TCR beta libraries arose. A C-beta reverse primer was combined with TRBV1-TRBV30 forward primers in the first two PCR rounds, and each round had 10 cycles. From the multiplex PCR reads, TCRdb called clonotypes with MiXCR, one entry per CDR3 protein. Of 95,000 to 150,000 distinct CDR3 sequences listed, less than 80% are singletons. Sequencing was done on a sample of liver tumor tissue from sampling region 1. Noted subset: tumor region T1, superior pole. The receptor set was obtained from a woman aged 55-70 years with primary liver carcinoma and hepatitis B virus infection.

In this sample, this clonotype turned up once. V is TRBV12-3 or TRBV12-4 and J is TRBJ2-6, with D maybe TRBD1 (5 bases). V lost 2 bases and J 12 bases, leaving 17 bases between the germline ends. The CDR3 is 15 residues long. Written as DNA, the CDR3 is TGTGCCAGCAGTTTACGGAGAGCTGGGGCAACCGTCCTGACTTTC. Protein: CASSLRRAGATVLTF.

In regard to this clonotype: A single base separates this from a much larger clone, so it may be a read error. The V gene is TRBV28, the J gene TRBJ2-7; 9 positions match TRBD1. CDR1 is MDHEN and CDR2 is SYDVKM in the germline V gene. This CDR3 is built from 16 residues. The chain's CDR3 is CASRHGTGKGGYEHYF. The CDR3 bases are TGTGCCAGCAGACATGGGACAGGGAAAGGGGGCTACGAGCACTACTTC.

In the case of this clonotype: A read error is possible here, since a much larger clone lies one base away. CDR3 coding DNA: TGTACCACCTGGACAGGGGCCTACGAGCAGTACTTC. Translated: CTTWTGAYEQYF. V is TRBV10-3 and J is TRBJ2-7, with TRBD1 identical over 9 bases. Germline loops: CDR1 ENHRY, CDR2 SYGVKD. CDR3 size: 12 residues.

The chain uses TRBV28 and TRBJ1-1; a possible D gene is TRBD1 (5 bases). CDR1 and CDR2 from the germline V gene are MDHEN and SYDVKM. This CDR3 is built from 13 residues. CDR3 loop: CVGSSTANTEAFF. DNA for the CDR3: TGTGTCGGCAGTTCGACAGCGAACACTGAAGCTTTCTTT.

The chain is built from TRBV7-9 and TRBJ2-5, with TRBD2 matching 7 bases. There are 13 residues in the CDR3. Per the germline V gene, CDR1 is SEHNR and CDR2 is FQNEAQ (reference sequence). Trimming took 7 bases from V and 7 from J; bases not matched to a gene: 9. In DNA, the CDR3 is TGTGCCAGCACCAAAGCGGGAAGGGGGACCCAGTACTTC. Translation gives CASTKAGRGTQYF.

On this clonotype: The conserved phenylalanine or tryptophan is not found at the CDR3 terminus, so this likely reflects a read error. The limits of the CDR3 on the DNA are not certain, so only TCRdb's listed CDR3 is given. The chain combines TRBV11-2 with TRBJ2-7; the listed D gene, TRBD1, was not tested against the DNA. Germline CDR1 and CDR2: SGHAT and FQNNGV. The CDR3 numbers 15 amino acids, ends counted. CDR3 in amino acids: CAGSYWTGGTYERYL.

With respect to this clonotype: This likely comes from a read error, as the CDR3 has no conserved phenylalanine or tryptophan at its end. In DNA form, the CDR3 reads TGTGCCAGCACCGGACGGCTAGCCAAAAACATTCAGTACCTC. This gives the protein CASTGRLAKNIQYL. The chain has TRBV28 and TRBJ2-4; D not certain. V lost 7 bases and J lost 0, with 10 bases in between. The CDR3 extends over 14 amino acids. CDR1 MDHEN and CDR2 SYDVKM come from the germline V gene.

Only a few counts were recorded for this clonotype. CDR3 DNA: TGCAGTGCGGATGTTAGCGGGATCTCCTACAATGAGCAGTTCTTC. This codes for CSADVSGISYNEQFF. The genes are TRBV20-1 and TRBJ2-1, with 8 bases that match TRBD2. Per germline, CDR1 DFQATT and CDR2 SNEGSKA (reference sequence). This CDR3 comprises 15 residues. J was trimmed by 0 bases and V by 6 bases; bases with no gene match: 7.

Concerning this clonotype itself: Relative to the germline gene, one junction end is altered; a read error may explain this. The chain combines TRBV6-5 with TRBJ1-1; D is undetermined. Germline V gives CDR1 MNHEY, CDR2 SVGAGI. The CDR3 is made up of 14 amino acids. Here the CDR3 DNA reads TGTGCCGGCAGTTACGGCCAAGTTAACACTGAAGCTTTCTTT. Translation gives CAGSYGQVNTEAFF.

As for this clonotype: The conserved phenylalanine or tryptophan normally closing the CDR3 is absent here, so this likely arose from a read error. The chain joins TRBV6-6 to TRBJ1-2; D gene unclear. Per germline, CDR1 MNHNY and CDR2 SVGAGI (reference sequence). CDR3 length: 11 residues. The CDR3 coding sequence is TGCGCCAGCACCAGAAACTATGGCTACACCCTC. Translation: CASTRNYGYTL.

The rearrangement uses TRBV29-1 and TRBJ2-1, with TRBD2 matching over 10 bases. CDR3 length equals 16 residues. V was clipped by 1 base and J by 4 bases; unmatched bases: 7. Germline V gives CDR1 SQVTM, CDR2 ANQGSEA. The CDR3 region is CSVEGTGTSDYNEQFF. The CDR3, as DNA: TGCAGCGTTGAAGGAACCGGGACTAGCGATTACAATGAGCAGTTCTTC.

The J gene is TRBJ2-7, the V gene TRBV11-2; no definite D call. The CDR3 length is 16 residues. V shed 0 bases and J shed 4 bases, with 16 bases lying between them. The germline V gene encodes CDR1 SGHAT and CDR2 FQNNGV. In DNA, the CDR3 is TGTGCCAGCAGCTTAGAGGGTGTCGGCCGTGGGTACGAGCAGTACTTC. Translation: CASSLEGVGRGYEQYF.

V usage is TRBV6-5 and J usage is TRBJ2-1, with 9 bases lining up with TRBD2. V lost 2 bases, J lost 3 bases, and 5 bases stayed unmatched. The CDR3 totals 16 residues. Germline V gives CDR1 MNHEY, CDR2 SVGAGI. The CDR3 protein is CASSYITAGGYNEQFF. Written as DNA, the CDR3 is TGTGCCAGCAGTTACATAACAGCGGGAGGCTACAATGAGCAGTTCTTC.

The CDR3 DNA sequence: TGTGCCAGCAGCACTACGCTCCTTTTTACTTATAGCAATCAGCCCCAGCATTTT. This sequence encodes CASSTTLLFTYSNQPQHF. The V call is TRBV21-1, the J call TRBJ1-5. TRBV21-1 counts as a pseudogene. The CDR3 totals 18 residues.

Points on this clonotype: This clone may be a read error of a much larger clone one base away. This chain uses TRBV12-3 or TRBV12-4 with TRBJ2-7; D is uncertain. CDR3 length: 13 amino acids. Trimming cost V 8 bases and J 5 bases, with 16 bases left between them. The CDR3 DNA sequence: TGTGCCAGCTGCTTCTATAATGGCCACGAGCAGTACTTC. Its protein product is CASCFYNGHEQYF.

On this clonotype itself: A much more abundant neighbour one base away suggests this may be a read error. This chain links TRBV30 with TRBJ1-1; tentatively, D is TRBD1 (5 bases). Looked up from germline, CDR1 is GTSNPN and CDR2 is SVGIG (reference sequence). V was trimmed by 2 bases and J by 6 bases, leaving 13 bases between them. The CDR3 length is 13 residues. CDR3 protein: CAWSQSRVSEAFF. The CDR3 DNA sequence: TGTGCCTGGAGTCAAAGCAGGGTGTCTGAAGCTTTCTTT. Full variable domain (outside the CDR3, taken from reference TRBV30 and TRBJ1-1): SQTIHQWPATLVQPVGSPLSLECTVEGTSNPNLYWYRQAAGRGLQLLFYSVGIGQISSEVPQNLSASRPQDRQFILSSKKLLLSDSGFYLCAWSQSRVSEAFFGQGTRLTVV.

The V gene is TRBV10-3, the J gene TRBJ1-3, with D possibly matching TRBD1 (6 bases). This CDR3 comprises 16 residues. V lost 6 bases and J lost 0, with 15 bases in between. The germline V gene has CDR1 ENHRY and CDR2 SYGVKD. CDR3 coding DNA: TGTGCCATCAGGACCGAACAGGGATGCTCTGGAAACACCATATATTTT. Residues: CAIRTEQGCSGNTIYF.

This clonotype was counted a single time. Sequence at one end of the junction differs from germline and may be a read error. The J gene is TRBJ1-2, the V gene TRBV5-4; D perhaps matches TRBD1 (5 bases). Germline CDR1 reads SGHNT; CDR2 reads YYREEE (reference sequence). The CDR3 contains 13 residues. The CDR3 region has the DNA TGTGCCAGCAGCTTGGAACGGGACTATGGCTACATCTTC. Translated, it gives CASSLERDYGYIF.

This clonotype was counted a single time. A much larger clone lies a single base off, so this may be a read error. The chain has TRBV6-5 and TRBJ1-2; D might be TRBD1 (6 bases). Germline CDR1 MNHEY, CDR2 SVGAGI. The CDR3 loop spans 14 amino acids. The CDR3 spells CASSYGGPGYGCTF. Written as DNA, the CDR3 is TGTGCCAGCAGTTACGGGGGGCCGGGCTATGGCTGCACCTTC.

This clonotype is deemed large. V usage is TRBV11-2 and J usage is TRBJ2-3; TRBD2 is a possible D gene (5 bases). Germline assignment: CDR1 SGHAT and CDR2 FQNNGV. V was pared by 1 base and J by 0 bases, with 14 bases between. This CDR3 has 17 amino acids. The CDR3 is CASSLAMGRRSTDTQYF. The CDR3 DNA reads as TGTGCCAGCAGCTTAGCAATGGGGAGAAGGAGCACAGATACGCAGTATTTT.

With regard to this clonotype: An end of the junction differs from the germline gene, which may be a read error. The chain uses TRBV11-2 and TRBJ2-5; D is unclear. This CDR3 is 14 amino acids long. Germline lookup yields CDR1 SGHAT and CDR2 FQNNGV. DNA of the CDR3: TGTGCCAGCGGCTTACTCTCTAACCAAGAGACCCAGTACTTC. Protein sequence: CASGLLSNQETQYF.

Notes on this clonotype: A read error is possible here, since a much larger clone lies one base away. The V and J genes are TRBV12-3 or TRBV12-4 and TRBJ1-2; 10 bases line up with TRBD1. This CDR3 spans 15 amino acids. Trimming at V came to 9 bases and at J to 6 bases, leaving 13 bases not matched to a gene. The CDR3 spells CARRGTGASPDGYTF. CDR3 DNA sequence: TGTGCCAGGAGGGGGACAGGGGCCTCTCCGGATGGCTACACCTTC.

Points on this clonotype: This sequence may be a read error, since a much larger clone differs from it by one base. This CDR3 fails to terminate in the conserved phenylalanine or tryptophan, so it likely reflects a read error. This chain uses TRBV4-1 with TRBJ2-1; 11 positions agree with TRBD2. Germline trimming cut 0 bases from V and 9 bases from J; bases unmatched to any gene: 10. The CDR3 has 17 amino acids. CDR1 and CDR2 from the germline V gene are MGHRA and YSYEKL. The CDR3 DNA is TGCGCCAGCAGCCAAGATACTAGCGGGAGAGGGTATGCTGAGCAGTTCTTA. This codes for CASSQDTSGRGYAEQFL.

This chain joins TRBV11-2 and TRBJ2-3; 8 bases map to TRBD1. The V gene end was trimmed by 6 bases and the J gene end by 7 bases; junction bases not matched to a gene: 9. There are 14 residues in the CDR3. Germline V gives CDR1 SGHAT, CDR2 FQNNGV. The CDR3 bases are TGTGCCAGCAGTCGGCAGGGGGCAGGTAATACGCAGTATTTT. Protein: CASSRQGAGNTQYF.

Remarks on this clonotype: Just one base apart from a much larger clone, this may be a read error. The chain employs TRBV12-3 or TRBV12-4 and TRBJ1-1; D remains ambiguous. The CDR3 is 13 residues long. V was clipped by 5 bases and J by 0 bases, with 7 bases between them. CDR3 residues: CASSVRLNTEAFF. The CDR3 bases are TGTGCCAGCAGTGTCAGGCTGAACACTGAAGCTTTCTTT.

The chain links TRBV29-1 to TRBJ2-3; 8 bases line up with TRBD1. V was pared by 4 bases and J by 4 bases, with 7 bases of the junction left unmatched. The germline V gene has CDR1 SQVTM and CDR2 ANQGSEA. CDR3 length: 14 residues. The CDR3 coding sequence is TGCAGCGTTGGGACAGGGTATAGAGCAGATACGCAGTATTTT. This sequence encodes CSVGTGYRADTQYF.

Only one count was recorded for this clonotype. A much larger clonotype is one base distant, so this may be a read error. This chain connects TRBV12-3 or TRBV12-4 to TRBJ1-6; D might be TRBD1 (5 bases). V dropped 2 bases and J dropped 8 bases, with 10 bases sitting between them. The CDR3 has 14 amino acids. The CDR3: CASSLQVGDSPLHF. CDR3 nucleotides: TGTGCCAGCAGTTTACAGGTAGGGGATTCACCCCTCCACTTT.

As to this clonotype: The junction departs from the called germline gene at one end, perhaps through a read error. The rearrangement uses TRBV29-1 and TRBJ2-2; tentative D call: TRBD1 (5 bases). The CDR3 contains 14 residues. Germline V lookup: CDR1 SQVTM, CDR2 ANQGSEA. CDR3 sequence (DNA): TGCAGCGCCTGGGGCAGGAGAAACACGGGGGAGCTGTTTTTT. Amino acid sequence: CSAWGRRNTGELFF.

J is TRBJ2-1 and V is TRBV6-5; D is undetermined. This CDR3 spans 14 amino acids. The germline V gene has CDR1 MNHEY and CDR2 SVGAGI. Trimming shortened V by 0 bases and J by 16 bases, and 19 bases separated the two germline ends. DNA of the CDR3: TGTGCCAGCAGTTACTCCCCTGGCACTAATGGGCACTTCTTC. Residues: CASSYSPGTNGHFF.

The chain carries TRBV11-2 and TRBJ2-1; D unresolved. The CDR3 contains 17 residues. Germline lookup yields CDR1 SGHAT and CDR2 FQNNGV. V was trimmed by 1 base and J by 7 bases, leaving 20 bases between them. The CDR3 sequence is CASSLGLVVVGPNEQFF. The CDR3 DNA reads as TGTGCCAGCAGCTTAGGTCTGGTAGTTGTAGGGCCGAATGAGCAGTTCTTC.

Concerning this clonotype: The CDR3 carries no conserved terminal phenylalanine or tryptophan, so it likely arises from a read error. This chain uses TRBV29-1 with TRBJ2-2; TRBD2 aligns across 10 bases. V shed 7 bases, J shed 6 bases, and the junction held 11 bases outside the gene matches. Per the germline V gene, CDR1 is SQVTM and CDR2 is ANQGSEA. This CDR3 is built from 15 residues. The CDR3 DNA is TGCAGCGCCCGCGGGCTAGCGGGAGTGGCCGGGGAGCTGTTTCTT. This translates into CSARGLAGVAGELFL.